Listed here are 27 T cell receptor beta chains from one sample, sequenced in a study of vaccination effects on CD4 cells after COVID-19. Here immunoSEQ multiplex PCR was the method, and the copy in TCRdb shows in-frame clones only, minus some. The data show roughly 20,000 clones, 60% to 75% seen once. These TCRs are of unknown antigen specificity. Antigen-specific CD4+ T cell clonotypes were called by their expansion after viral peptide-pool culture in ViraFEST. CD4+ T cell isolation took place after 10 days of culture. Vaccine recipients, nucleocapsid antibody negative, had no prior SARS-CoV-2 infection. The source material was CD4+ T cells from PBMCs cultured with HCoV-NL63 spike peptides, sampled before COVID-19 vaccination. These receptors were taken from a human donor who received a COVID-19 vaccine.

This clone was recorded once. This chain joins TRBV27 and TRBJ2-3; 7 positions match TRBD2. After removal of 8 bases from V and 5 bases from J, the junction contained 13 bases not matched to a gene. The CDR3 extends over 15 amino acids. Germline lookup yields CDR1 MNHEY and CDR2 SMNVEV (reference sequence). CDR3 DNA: TGTGCCAGCCGATCCTCTCTAGCGGTAAGAGATACGCAGTATTTT. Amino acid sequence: CASRSSLAVRDTQYF.

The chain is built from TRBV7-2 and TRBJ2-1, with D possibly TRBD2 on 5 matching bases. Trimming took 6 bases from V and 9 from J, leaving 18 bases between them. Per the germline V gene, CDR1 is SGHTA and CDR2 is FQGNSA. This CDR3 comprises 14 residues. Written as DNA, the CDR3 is TGTGCCAGCAGACGTACCATGGACCGGGGTGAGCAGTTCTTC. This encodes CASRRTMDRGEQFF.

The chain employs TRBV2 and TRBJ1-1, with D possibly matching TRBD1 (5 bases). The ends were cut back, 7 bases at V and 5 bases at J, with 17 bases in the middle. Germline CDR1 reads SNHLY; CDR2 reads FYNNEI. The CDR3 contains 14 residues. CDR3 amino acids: CASILGRGGTEAFF. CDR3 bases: TGTGCCAGCATCCTCGGAAGGGGCGGGACTGAAGCTTTCTTT.

The CDR3 loop reads CASRSRTGGGGYTF. CDR3 bases: TGTGCCAGCAGGTCCCGGACAGGGGGCGGTGGCTACACCTTC. The rearrangement links TRBV2 to TRBJ1-2; TRBD1 aligns across 11 bases. The V gene end was trimmed by 6 bases and the J gene end by 7 bases; junction bases not matched to a gene: 7. This CDR3 is built from 14 residues. Germline CDR1 and CDR2: SNHLY and FYNNEI.

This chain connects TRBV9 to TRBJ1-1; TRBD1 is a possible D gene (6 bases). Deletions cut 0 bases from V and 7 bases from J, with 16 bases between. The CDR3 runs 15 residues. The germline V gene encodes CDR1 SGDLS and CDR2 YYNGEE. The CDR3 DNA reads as TGTGCCAGCAGCGTAGCCTCCGGGACATTAAATGAAGCTTTCTTT. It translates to CASSVASGTLNEAFF.

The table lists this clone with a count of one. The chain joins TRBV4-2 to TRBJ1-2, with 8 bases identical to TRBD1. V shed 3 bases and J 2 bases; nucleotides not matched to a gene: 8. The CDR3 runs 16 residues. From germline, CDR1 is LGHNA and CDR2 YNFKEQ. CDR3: CASSHYGAGGNYGYTF. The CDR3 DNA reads TGTGCCAGCAGCCACTATGGGGCAGGGGGCAACTATGGCTACACCTTC.

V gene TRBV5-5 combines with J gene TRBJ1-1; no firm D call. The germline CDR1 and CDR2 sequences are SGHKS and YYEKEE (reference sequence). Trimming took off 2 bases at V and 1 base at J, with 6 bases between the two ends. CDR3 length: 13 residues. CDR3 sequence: CASSFGRNTEAFF. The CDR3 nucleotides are TGTGCCAGCAGCTTTGGGCGGAACACTGAAGCTTTCTTT. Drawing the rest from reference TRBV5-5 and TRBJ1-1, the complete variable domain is DAGVTQSPTHLIKTRGQQVTLRCSPISGHKSVSWYQQVLGQGPQFIFQYYEKEERGRGNFPDRFSARQFPNYSSELNVNALLLGDSALYLCASSFGRNTEAFFGQGTRLTVV.

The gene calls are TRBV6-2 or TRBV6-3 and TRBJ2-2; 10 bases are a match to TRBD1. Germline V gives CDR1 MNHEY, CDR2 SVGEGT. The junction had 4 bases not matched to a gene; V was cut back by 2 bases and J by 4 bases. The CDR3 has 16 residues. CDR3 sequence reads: CASSYPGQGFTGELFF. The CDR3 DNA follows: TGTGCCAGCAGTTACCCGGGACAGGGGTTCACCGGGGAGCTGTTTTTT.

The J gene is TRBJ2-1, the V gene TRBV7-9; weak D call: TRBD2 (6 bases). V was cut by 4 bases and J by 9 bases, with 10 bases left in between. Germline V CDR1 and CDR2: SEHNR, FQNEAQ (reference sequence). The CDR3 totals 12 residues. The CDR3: CASSSLTSEQFF. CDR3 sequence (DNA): TGTGCCAGCAGCTCCTTGACTAGTGAGCAGTTCTTC.

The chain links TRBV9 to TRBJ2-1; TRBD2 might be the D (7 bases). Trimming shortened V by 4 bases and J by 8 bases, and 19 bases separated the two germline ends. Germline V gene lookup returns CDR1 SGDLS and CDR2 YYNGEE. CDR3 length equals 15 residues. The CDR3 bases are TGTGCCAGCAGCCCCCGGGGGGCTGACAGCCATGAGCAGTTCTTC. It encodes CASSPRGADSHEQFF.

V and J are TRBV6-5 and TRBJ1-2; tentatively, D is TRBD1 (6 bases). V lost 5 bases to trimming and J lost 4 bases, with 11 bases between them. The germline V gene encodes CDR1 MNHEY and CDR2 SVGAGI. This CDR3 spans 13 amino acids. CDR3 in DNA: TGTGCCAGCAGTCCCACAGGGTCCTATGGCTACACCTTC. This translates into CASSPTGSYGYTF.

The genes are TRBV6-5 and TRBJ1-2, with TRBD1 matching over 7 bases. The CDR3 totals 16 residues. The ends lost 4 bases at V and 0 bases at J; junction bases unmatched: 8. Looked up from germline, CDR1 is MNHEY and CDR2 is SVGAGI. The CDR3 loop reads CASSWIRDSTNYGYTF. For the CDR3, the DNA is TGTGCCAGCAGTTGGATACGGGACAGCACTAACTATGGCTACACCTTC.

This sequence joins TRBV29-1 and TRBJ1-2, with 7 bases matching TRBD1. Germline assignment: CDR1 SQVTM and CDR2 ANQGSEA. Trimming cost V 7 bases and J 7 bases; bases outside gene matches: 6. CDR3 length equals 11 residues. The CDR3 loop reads CSAPGGGGYTF. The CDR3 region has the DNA TGCAGCGCCCCAGGGGGGGGTGGCTACACCTTC.

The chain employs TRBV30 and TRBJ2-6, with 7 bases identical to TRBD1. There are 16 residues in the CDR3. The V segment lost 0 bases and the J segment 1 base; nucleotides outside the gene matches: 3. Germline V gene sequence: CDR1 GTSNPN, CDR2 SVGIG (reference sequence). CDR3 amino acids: CAWSVGGVSGANVLTF. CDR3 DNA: TGTGCCTGGAGTGTAGGGGGCGTGTCTGGGGCCAACGTCCTGACTTTC.

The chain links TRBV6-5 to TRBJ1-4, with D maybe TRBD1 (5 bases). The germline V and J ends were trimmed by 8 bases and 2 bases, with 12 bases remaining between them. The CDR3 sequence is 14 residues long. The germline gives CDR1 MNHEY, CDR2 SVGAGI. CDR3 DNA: TGTGCCAGCCGAGCGGGGGACACTAATGAAAAACTGTTTTTT. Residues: CASRAGDTNEKLFF.

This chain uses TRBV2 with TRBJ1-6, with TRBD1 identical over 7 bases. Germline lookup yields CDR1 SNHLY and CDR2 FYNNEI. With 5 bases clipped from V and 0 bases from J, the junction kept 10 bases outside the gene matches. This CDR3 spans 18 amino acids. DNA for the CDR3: TGTGCCAGCAGTCTACAGGGGACCTGGAGCTCCTATAATTCACCCCTCCACTTT. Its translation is CASSLQGTWSSYNSPLHF.

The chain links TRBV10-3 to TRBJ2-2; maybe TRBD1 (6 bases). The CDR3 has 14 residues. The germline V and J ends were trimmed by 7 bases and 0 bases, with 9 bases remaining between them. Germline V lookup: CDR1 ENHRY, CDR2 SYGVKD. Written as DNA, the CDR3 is TGTGCCATCACGGGACAATCGAACACCGGGGAGCTGTTTTTT. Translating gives CAITGQSNTGELFF.

The CDR3 sequence is CATSRGRTGDNEQFF. In nucleotides, the CDR3 is TGTGCCACCAGCAGGGGACGGACAGGGGACAATGAGCAGTTCTTC. J is TRBJ2-1 and V is TRBV15; 9 positions agree with TRBD1. After removal of 3 bases from V and 5 bases from J, the junction contained 5 bases not matched to a gene. This CDR3 region has 15 residues. Germline loops: CDR1 LNHNV, CDR2 YYDKDF (reference sequence).

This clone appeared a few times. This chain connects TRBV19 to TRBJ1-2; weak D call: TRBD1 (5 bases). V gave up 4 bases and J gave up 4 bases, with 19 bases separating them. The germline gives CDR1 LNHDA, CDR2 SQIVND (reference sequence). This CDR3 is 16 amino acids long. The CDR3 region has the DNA TGTGCCAGTAGTAGGGGATTGGCAGGGCTTTTCTATGGCTACACCTTC. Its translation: CASSRGLAGLFYGYTF.

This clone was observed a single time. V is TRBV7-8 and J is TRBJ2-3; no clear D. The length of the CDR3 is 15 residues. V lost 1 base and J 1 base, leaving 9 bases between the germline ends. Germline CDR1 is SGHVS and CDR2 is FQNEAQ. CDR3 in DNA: TGTGCCAGCAGCTTAGGATACCCCGGCACAGATACGCAGTATTTT. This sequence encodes CASSLGYPGTDTQYF.

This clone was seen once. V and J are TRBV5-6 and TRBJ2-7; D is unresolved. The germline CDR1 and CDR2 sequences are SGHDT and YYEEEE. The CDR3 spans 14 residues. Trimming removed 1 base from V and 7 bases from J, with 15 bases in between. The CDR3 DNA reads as TGTGCCAGCAGCTTGAGTGGCCGCCTGGGTGAGCAGTACTTC. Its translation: CASSLSGRLGEQYF.

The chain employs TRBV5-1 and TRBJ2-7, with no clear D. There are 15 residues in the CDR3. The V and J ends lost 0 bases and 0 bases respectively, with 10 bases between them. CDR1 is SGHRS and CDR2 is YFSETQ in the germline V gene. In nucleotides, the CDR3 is TGCGCCAGCAGCTTGGGACCTGAACGCTCCTACGAGCAGTACTTC. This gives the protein CASSLGPERSYEQYF.

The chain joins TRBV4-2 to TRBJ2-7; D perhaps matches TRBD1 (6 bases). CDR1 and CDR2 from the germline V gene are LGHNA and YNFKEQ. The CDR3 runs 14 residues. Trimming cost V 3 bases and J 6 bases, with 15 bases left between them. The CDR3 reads CASSQERGSGEQYF. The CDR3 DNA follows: TGTGCCAGCAGCCAGGAGAGGGGGTCTGGCGAGCAGTACTTC.

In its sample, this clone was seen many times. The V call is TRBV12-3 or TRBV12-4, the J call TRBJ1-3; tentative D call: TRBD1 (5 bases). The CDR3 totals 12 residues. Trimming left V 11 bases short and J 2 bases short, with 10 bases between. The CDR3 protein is CAGRGAGNTIYF. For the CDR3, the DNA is TGTGCCGGGCGGGGGGCTGGAAACACCATATATTTT.

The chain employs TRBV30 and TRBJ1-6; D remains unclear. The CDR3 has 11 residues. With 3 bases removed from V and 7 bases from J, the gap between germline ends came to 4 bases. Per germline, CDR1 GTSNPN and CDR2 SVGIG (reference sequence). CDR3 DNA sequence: TGTGCCTGGAGCATAAATTCACCCCTCCACTTT. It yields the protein CAWSINSPLHF.

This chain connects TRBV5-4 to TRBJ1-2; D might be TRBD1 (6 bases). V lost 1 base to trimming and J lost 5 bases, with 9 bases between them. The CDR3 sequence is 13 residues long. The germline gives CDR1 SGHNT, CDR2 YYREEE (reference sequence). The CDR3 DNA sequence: TGTGCCAGCAGCTTGTTTCAGGGGTATGGCTACACCTTC. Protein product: CASSLFQGYGYTF.

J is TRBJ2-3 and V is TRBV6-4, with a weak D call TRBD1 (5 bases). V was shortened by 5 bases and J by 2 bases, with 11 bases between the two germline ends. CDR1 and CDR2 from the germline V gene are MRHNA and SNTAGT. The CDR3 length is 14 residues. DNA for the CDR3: TGTGCCAGCAGTTCTCAGGGTCACACAGATACGCAGTATTTT. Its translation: CASSSQGHTDTQYF.